This TCR beta chain was recovered during a study of blood T cell repertoires in COVID-19. Clones were read by immunoSEQ multiplex PCR, and TCRdb kept only the in-frame ones, dropping some. The data contain roughly 400,000 clones, roughly 90% of them seen just once; the ten biggest clones take up about 1.5%. This CDR3 is 13 amino acids long. V lost 5 bases and J lost 4, with 11 bases in between. Germline lookup yields CDR1 MDHEN and CDR2 SYDVKM. Specimen: PBMCs or T cells enriched from blood (not recorded which). This TCR derives from a woman between 18 and 29 years old who had been exposed to COVID-19. This sequence joins TRBV28 and TRBJ1-1; a weak D match, TRBD1 (6 bases). The CDR3 sequence: CASSHGTLTEAFF. The CDR3 DNA sequence: TGTGCCAGCAGTCACGGGACACTCACTGAAGCTTTCTTT.